This T cell receptor beta chain comes out of a study of vaccination and CD4 T cells after COVID-19. Study overall: Post-vaccine sampling followed dose two by a median 72 days (range 14 to 241).

Cultured CD4+ T cell DNA underwent sequencing with the Oncomine TCR Beta short-read assay. TCRdb independently ran MiXCR on the PCR reads; one entry per CDR3 protein. The table records roughly 20,000 distinct CDR3 sequences, around 66% of them present only once. Treatment described: roughly nine-day PBMC culture with coronavirus spike peptide pools or control peptides (ViraFEST assay). The CDR3 contains 15 residues. V lost 2 bases, J lost 1 base, and 12 bases lay in between. CDR1 and CDR2 from the germline V gene are MNHEY and SVGEGT. The sample holds one count of this clonotype. No antigen is known for it.

The source is a human donor who had recovered from COVID-19. This chain connects TRBV6-2 or TRBV6-3 to TRBJ2-7, with a weak D call TRBD1 (5 bases). Input material: CD4+ T cells from blood, cultured in vitro. Here the CDR3 DNA reads TGTGCCAGCAGTTACCGACAGCTTCCTTCCTACGAGCAGTACTTC. The encoded protein is CASSYRQLPSYEQYF.